Each of the 7 T cell receptor beta chains below was sequenced from the same sample in a study of T cells after yellow fever vaccination. TCRdb itself ran the 5' RACE reads through MiXCR, one entry per CDR3 protein. The sample has tens of thousands of distinct CDR3 sequences, around 5.5% seen once; the top ten hold over 9.5%. Sequenced here: PBMCs, either bulk or a sorted T-cell subset (CD4+, CD8+, memory, or dextramer-sorted; not recorded which), sampled 15 days after the yellow fever booster vaccination. The receptors here all came from a man aged 25 to 40 who received the YFV17D yellow fever vaccine.

This clonotype was picked up many times. The V gene is TRBV28, the J gene TRBJ2-3, with D possibly matching TRBD2 (5 bases). Germline V gene sequence: CDR1 MDHEN, CDR2 SYDVKM. V was trimmed by 10 bases and J by 2 bases, leaving 13 bases between them. This CDR3 region has 13 residues. CDR3 sequence: CATLLGATDTQYF. DNA of the CDR3: TGTGCCACCCTGCTGGGAGCCACAGATACGCAGTATTTT.

This clonotype was found many times. The genes are TRBV7-8 and TRBJ1-5; TRBD1 aligns across 7 bases. Germline values: CDR1 SGHVS, CDR2 FQNEAQ. V shed 5 bases and J 8 bases; nucleotides not matched to a gene: 9. The CDR3 length is 14 residues. The CDR3: CASSLPGQPKPQHF. In DNA, the CDR3 is TGTGCCAGCAGCCTCCCGGGACAGCCAAAGCCCCAGCATTTT.

This clonotype was detected ten times or more. V usage is TRBV7-2 and J usage is TRBJ2-3; D call uncertain. Trimming took off 5 bases at V and 6 bases at J, with 12 bases between the two ends. This CDR3 is built from 13 residues. CDR1 SGHTA and CDR2 FQGNSA come from the germline V gene. CDR3 DNA sequence: TGTGCCAGCAGCCCGTCAACAGCGGATACGCAGTATTTT. This encodes CASSPSTADTQYF.

This clonotype was seen ten or more times. The V gene is TRBV6-2 or TRBV6-3, the J gene TRBJ2-4; 7 bases are shared with TRBD1. V shed 7 bases, J shed 7 bases, and the junction held 1 base outside the gene matches. The CDR3 covers 11 residues. Germline V lookup: CDR1 MNHEY, CDR2 SVGEGT. CDR3 protein: CASTQGNIQYF. In DNA, the CDR3 is TGTGCCAGCACACAGGGGAACATTCAGTACTTC.

This clonotype was seen at least ten times. This chain connects TRBV6-1 to TRBJ2-1, with unresolved D. Germline lookup yields CDR1 MNHNS and CDR2 SASEGT. The CDR3 contains 13 residues. Trimming left V 6 bases short and J 5 bases short, with 11 bases between. The CDR3: CASSANLNNEQFF. DNA of the CDR3: TGTGCCAGCAGCGCTAATCTGAACAATGAGCAGTTCTTC.

Only a few counts were recorded for this clonotype. The chain employs TRBV28 and TRBJ1-2; 8 bases match TRBD1. This CDR3 comprises 13 residues. V lost 4 bases to trimming and J lost 5 bases; unmatched junction nucleotides: 3. CDR1 MDHEN and CDR2 SYDVKM come from the germline V gene. The CDR3 spells CASSSGQVYGYTF. CDR3 DNA sequence: TGTGCCAGCAGTTCGGGACAGGTATATGGCTACACCTTC.

Many counts were recorded for this clonotype. This chain uses TRBV19 with TRBJ2-7, with 7 bases aligning to TRBD2. There are 14 residues in the CDR3. Germline CDR1 and CDR2: LNHDA and SQIVND (reference sequence). Unmatched junction bases numbered 9, after V lost 4 bases and J lost 6 bases. The CDR3 DNA is TGTGCCAGTAGTACAAGCGGGGCAGCACCCGAGCAGTACTTC. Translated, it gives CASSTSGAAPEQYF.